Sequencing of this T cell receptor (beta chain) was carried out in a study of blood T cells in healthy people across ages. Overall study findings and caveats: Conclusively comparing naive with antigen-experienced cells was impossible with unsorted PBMCs. A strong correlation between TCR beta diversity and naive T cell percentage was seen.

The authors ran a second PCR of about 7 to 11 cycles using a sample-barcoded 5' primer and a J-beta primer mix. Each cDNA was tagged by a template-switch adaptor containing 12 random nucleotides. MiXCR, applied by TCRdb to the 5' RACE reads, yields one record per CDR3 protein. The sample includes around 520,000 distinct CDR3 sequences, about a quarter of them seen just once. Ranging in age from about 6 to 95, the donors were healthy Caucasian individuals from Russia. Trimming took off 3 bases at V and 5 bases at J, with 8 bases between the two ends. CDR1 MNHEY and CDR2 SMNVEV come from the germline V gene (reference sequence). This CDR3 is 12 amino acids long. This clonotype has only a few counts. Its antigen remains unknown. These data were also filed under a second study, of T cells of mothers and their children.

Sequenced material: blood. This receptor was identified in a boy aged 2-9 years in good health. This chain uses TRBV27 with TRBJ2-7; tentatively, D is TRBD2 (5 bases). The CDR3 spells CASSFKGDEQYF. CDR3 DNA: TGTGCCAGCAGTTTTAAGGGAGACGAGCAGTACTTC.